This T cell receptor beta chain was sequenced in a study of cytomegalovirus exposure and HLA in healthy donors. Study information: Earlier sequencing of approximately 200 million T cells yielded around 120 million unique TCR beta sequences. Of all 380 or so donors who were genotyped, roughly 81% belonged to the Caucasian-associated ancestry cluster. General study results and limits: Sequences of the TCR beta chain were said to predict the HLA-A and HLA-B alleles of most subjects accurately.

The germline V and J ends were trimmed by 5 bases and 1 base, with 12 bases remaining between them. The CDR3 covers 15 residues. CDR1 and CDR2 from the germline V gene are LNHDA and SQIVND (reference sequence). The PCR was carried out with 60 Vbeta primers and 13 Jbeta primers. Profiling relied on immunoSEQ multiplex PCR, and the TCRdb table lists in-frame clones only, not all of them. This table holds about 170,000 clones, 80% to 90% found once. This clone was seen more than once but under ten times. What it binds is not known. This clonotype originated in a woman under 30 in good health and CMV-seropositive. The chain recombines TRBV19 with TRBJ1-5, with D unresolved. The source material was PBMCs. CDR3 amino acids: CASSRAPGSNQPQHF. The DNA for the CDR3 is TGTGCCAGTAGTCGGGCTCCGGGGAGCAATCAGCCCCAGCATTTT.